This T cell receptor beta chain appears in the sequencing data of a study of T cells in Graves' hyperthyroidism and ophthalmopathy. RNA transcripts gave rise to amplified TCR beta CDR3 regions. Using the HTBI primer set, a first-round RT-PCR was run on the TCR CDR3. TCRdb reprocessed the multiplex PCR reads with MiXCR, giving one entry per CDR3 protein. The profile shows over 700,000 distinct CDR3 sequences, under 20% of them singletons. V was cut by 0 bases and J by 5 bases, with 17 bases left in between. This CDR3 has 16 residues. From germline, CDR1 is GTSNPN and CDR2 SVGIG (reference sequence). The sample taken for sequencing was blood. V usage is TRBV30 and J usage is TRBJ1-5; D remains ambiguous. The clonotype was recovered from a woman aged 45-65 years with Graves' hyperthyroidism that later progressed to Graves' ophthalmopathy. For the CDR3, the DNA is TGTGCCTGGAGTGTGAGCCCTGGGCTCCCACATCAGCCCCAGCATTTT. It is translated as CAWSVSPGLPHQPQHF.